This T cell receptor beta chain stems from a study of CD8+CD57+ T cells in acquired aplastic anemia (dated by TCRdb to 2017 to 2018). Turning to the overall study: DNA extracted from sorted CD4+ and CD8+ cells had a mean of approximately 3 ug, with a range of roughly 0.18 to 27.4 ug. A CD8+CD57+ expansion meant a frequency higher than the mean frequency seen in healthy subjects.

The patients picked for sequencing were ones in whom flow cytometry had shown an expansion of CD8+CD57+ cells. Every patient had severe acquired aplastic anemia, diagnosed using the International Study of Aplastic Anemia and Agranulocytosis and Camitta criteria. At the time blood was sampled, none of the patients had received any therapy. In this study, sorted CD4+ and CD8+ T cells from the blood of healthy subjects and of severe aplastic anemia patients had their TCR repertoires deep-sequenced. In the USA, patient enrollment took place under clinicaltrials.gov protocols 00001620, 01623167, 00001397, 00071045, 00081523 and 00961064. Ficoll-Paque density gradient centrifugation was used to isolate peripheral blood mononuclear cells. Before DNA extraction, CD4+ and CD8+ T cells were sorted with FACS or magnetic beads. Profiling of TCR beta VDJ combinations and CDR3 sequences used genomic DNA as the template. An Illumina HiSeq 2000 was used for TCR repertoire sequencing. The paper's processing steps were these. TRBV/TRBJ rearrangement plots, CDR3 size and DJ length profiles, and Simpson's diversity index were used to assess repertoires. Whichever DNA sequence was most abundant in the deep sequencing data was defined as the immunodominant clone. CDR3 amino acid sequences were screened for sharing across subjects and compared with published repertoires and the VDJdb database. TCRdb passed the public sequencing reads through fastp at Q25 and MiXCR, retaining productive beta sequences. Entries that share a CDR3 protein sequence are merged under the most common genes and DNA. TCRdb's processing, not the study's, gives the V and J calls here. The sample data list 220,000 or so distinct CDR3 sequences, and over 55% of these were observed just once. The top ten constitute around 50% of the sample.

Broad study findings and their caveats: Fewer than 35 CD8+ CDR3 sequences were found to be shared between patients and controls, but these sequences appeared to be highly expressed in patients and within the immunodominant clones of the patients. Patients and healthy controls showed no significant difference in CD8+ Simpson's diversity (P=0.060).

A note on this clonotype: The antigen this receptor binds is unknown. Per-nucleotide qualities are absent, and no much larger clonotype sits a single base away.

A distance of 12 bases separates the germline ends of V and J, which lose 2 bases and 16 bases respectively. The CDR3 holds 12 amino acids from the cysteine to the phenylalanine. Only CDR3 DNA is held: 36 bases, read in frame from base 1. Per the germline V gene, MGHRA is the CDR1 and YSYEKL is the CDR2. Recombination linked TRBV4-1 to TRBJ1-6; tentative D gene TRBD1, with 5 bases matching. This sequence originates from a human donor with aplastic anemia. What was sequenced was sorted CD4+, CD8+, or CD8+CD57+ T cells (not recorded which) from PBMCs. The CDR3 has the sequence CASSQSVGALHF. The sequenced DNA: TGCGCCAGCAGCCAATCCGTTGGGGCACTCCACTTT.